This T cell receptor (beta chain) was obtained from a study of cytomegalovirus exposure and HLA in healthy donors. Points from the study as a whole: In a later analysis, HLA-C alleles had the fewest associated TCRs, DRB1 alleles the most.

PCR amplification relied on 60 Vbeta primers (plus 13 Jbeta primers). The protocol was immunoSEQ multiplex PCR, while the TCRdb copy is restricted to in-frame clones and leaves out a portion. In all, the sample yields some 51,000 clones. With 6 bases clipped from V and 4 bases from J, the junction kept 8 bases outside the gene matches. This CDR3 region has 15 residues. The germline V gene has CDR1 LGHNA and CDR2 YNFKEQ. On this clone: Its antigen is still unknown.

The specimen was PBMCs. The TCR originated in a man in his fifties in good health and CMV-seropositive. The chain has TRBV4-2 and TRBJ2-2; 7 bases line up with TRBD2. The CDR3 DNA reads as TGTGCCAGCAGTATTACCAGGACTAGCACCGGGGAGCTGTTTTTT. Translation gives CASSITRTSTGELFF.